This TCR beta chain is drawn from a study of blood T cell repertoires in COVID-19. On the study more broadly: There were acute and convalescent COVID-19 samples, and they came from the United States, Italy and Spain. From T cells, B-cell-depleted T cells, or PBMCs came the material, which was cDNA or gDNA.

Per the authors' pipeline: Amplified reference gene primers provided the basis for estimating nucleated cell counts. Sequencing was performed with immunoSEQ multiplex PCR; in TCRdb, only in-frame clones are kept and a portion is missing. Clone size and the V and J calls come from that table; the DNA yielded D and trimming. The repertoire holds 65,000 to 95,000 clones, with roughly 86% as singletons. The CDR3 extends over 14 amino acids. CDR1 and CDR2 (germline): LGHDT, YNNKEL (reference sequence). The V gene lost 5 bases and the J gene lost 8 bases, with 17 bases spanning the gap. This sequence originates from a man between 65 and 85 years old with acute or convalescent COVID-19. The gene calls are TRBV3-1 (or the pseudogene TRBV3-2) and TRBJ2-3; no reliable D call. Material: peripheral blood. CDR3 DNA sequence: TGTGCCAGCAGCTCCTACGACCGAAGAGGTACGCAGTATTTT. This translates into CASSSYDRRGTQYF.